The next 5 T cell receptor beta chains were all read from a single sample in a study of T-cell reconstitution after alpha-beta-depleted transplantation in children. Preparing the TCRbeta library involved the use of unique molecular identifiers. From the PCR reads, TCRdb called clonotypes with MiXCR, one entry per CDR3 protein. The sample records some 500,000 distinct CDR3 sequences, around a third being singletons. The specimen was PBMCs from the stem cell graft donor, collected from the stem cell graft. These receptors were collected from a human donor who donated a stem cell graft to a child with aplastic anemia.

V and J are TRBV5-1 and TRBJ2-7; 7 positions match TRBD2. The V segment lost 0 bases and the J segment 7 bases; nucleotides outside the gene matches: 13. The CDR3 has 16 amino acids. Germline V lookup: CDR1 SGHRS, CDR2 YFSETQ. In DNA, the CDR3 is TGCGCCAGCAGCTTGGGGTCCGCGGGAGACGGCGGAGAGCAGTACGTC. This encodes CASSLGSAGDGGEQYV.

The rearrangement links TRBV10-3 to TRBJ1-1; a possible D gene is TRBD1 (5 bases). V was cut by 0 bases and J by 1 base, with 18 bases left in between. CDR3 length: 18 amino acids. Germline CDR1 ENHRY, CDR2 SYGVKD. Here the CDR3 DNA reads TGTGCCATCAGTGAGTCCGGGGCCGGTCCCCTTTCGAACACTGAAGCTTTCTTT. This encodes CAISESGAGPLSNTEAFF.

The chain uses TRBV5-1 and TRBJ2-7; D is unclear. Germline assignment: CDR1 SGHRS and CDR2 YFSETQ. The CDR3 totals 12 residues. V was cut by 6 bases and J by 7 bases, with 14 bases left in between. CDR3 sequence: CASTGSHREQYV. The CDR3 DNA follows: TGCGCCAGCACCGGCAGCCATCGGGAGCAGTACGTC.

The V and J genes are TRBV6-5 and TRBJ2-5; no definite D call. With 2 bases removed from V and 1 base from J, the gap between germline ends came to 17 bases. This CDR3 is 17 amino acids long. Germline V gene sequence: CDR1 MNHEY, CDR2 SVGAGI. The CDR3 nucleotides read TGTGCCAGCAGTTACGGCCCCTCCTCGACAAGCCAAGAGACCCAGTACTTC. Its translation: CASSYGPSSTSQETQYF.

V and J are TRBV12-3 or TRBV12-4 and TRBJ2-5; D is uncertain. Trimming cost V 2 bases and J 2 bases, with 9 bases left between them. This CDR3 has 14 residues. The CDR3 DNA follows: TGTGCCAGCAGTTTAACGGTGATACAAGAGACCCAGTACTTC. Its translation: CASSLTVIQETQYF.